This is a list of T cell receptor beta chains from one sample in a study of graft-versus-host responses after intestinal transplantation. Antigen specificity for these receptors is unknown. Assay used: immunoSEQ multiplex PCR; TCRdb lists only in-frame clones, some missing. The repertoire holds 90,000 to 95,000 clones, with about nine tenths as singletons. Sequencing was performed on unstimulated CD8+ T cells sorted from spleen or lymph node cells, taken before intestinal transplant. These receptors originate from a human donor who received an intestinal transplant. Both conserved end residues are part of each CDR3. The order of the fields is CDR3 protein, CDR3 length, D gene, V gene. The D gene is left open where the match is weak.

CDR3 protein: CASSLVTSGGAVGGTDTQYF; CDR3 length: 20; D gene: TRBD2; V gene: TRBV7-3
CDR3 protein: CSVESGTDTQYF; CDR3 length: 12; D gene: -; V gene: TRBV29-1
CDR3 protein: CSVEDWDSYEQYF; CDR3 length: 13; D gene: TRBD1; V gene: TRBV29-1
CDR3 protein: CASSIRTGQETQYF; CDR3 length: 14; D gene: TRBD1; V gene: TRBV7-9
CDR3 protein: CASSQEQPEKLFF; CDR3 length: 13; D gene: -; V gene: TRBV4-2
CDR3 protein: CASSLEGTQNHEQYF; CDR3 length: 15; D gene: -; V gene: TRBV5-1
CDR3 protein: CASSFVGRNTGELFF; CDR3 length: 15; D gene: -; V gene: TRBV28
CDR3 protein: CASSFGPGAEQFF; CDR3 length: 13; D gene: -; V gene: TRBV7-2
CDR3 protein: CASSLAFNEQFF; CDR3 length: 12; D gene: -; V gene: TRBV7-9
CDR3 protein: CASRGDGYHSGANVLTF; CDR3 length: 17; D gene: -; V gene: TRBV2
CDR3 protein: CASSLATADRDSGNTIYF; CDR3 length: 18; D gene: TRBD1; V gene: TRBV7-3
CDR3 protein: CAWVGGLTNEQFF; CDR3 length: 13; D gene: -; V gene: TRBV2
CDR3 protein: CASWGPQNTGELFF; CDR3 length: 14; D gene: -; V gene: TRBV19
CDR3 protein: CASSIVTSWSGELFF; CDR3 length: 15; D gene: -; V gene: TRBV19
CDR3 protein: CASSFGTSVYNEQFF; CDR3 length: 15; D gene: TRBD2; V gene: TRBV6-5
CDR3 protein: CASSLVAGGGGNHRELFF; CDR3 length: 18; D gene: TRBD2; V gene: TRBV7-6
CDR3 protein: CASGTTGGSYEQYF; CDR3 length: 14; D gene: TRBD1; V gene: TRBV12-5
CDR3 protein: CASTPTRSGGTGELFF; CDR3 length: 16; D gene: -; V gene: TRBV19
CDR3 protein: CASSSQSGASGQQFF; CDR3 length: 15; D gene: TRBD2; V gene: TRBV7-6
CDR3 protein: CAWSVSFSEREGFPEQFF; CDR3 length: 18; D gene: TRBD2; V gene: TRBV30
CDR3 protein: CASSLTGSDTQYF; CDR3 length: 13; D gene: -; V gene: TRBV6-5
CDR3 protein: CASRGQGEGYTF; CDR3 length: 12; D gene: TRBD1; V gene: TRBV6-5
CDR3 protein: CASTPAGTEEQFF; CDR3 length: 13; D gene: -; V gene: TRBV2
CDR3 protein: CASSLMGGTYTDTQYF; CDR3 length: 16; D gene: TRBD2; V gene: TRBV28
CDR3 protein: CASTRGDEQFF; CDR3 length: 11; D gene: -; V gene: TRBV28
CDR3 protein: CASSFYRNEQFF; CDR3 length: 12; D gene: -; V gene: TRBV27
CDR3 protein: CSVEAPNNEQYF; CDR3 length: 12; D gene: -; V gene: TRBV29-1
CDR3 protein: CASSQAYLNTGELFF; CDR3 length: 15; D gene: -; V gene: TRBV4-1
CDR3 protein: CASRRTVLAKNIQYF; CDR3 length: 15; D gene: -; V gene: TRBV2
CDR3 protein: CASSPGWGSYTF; CDR3 length: 12; D gene: -; V gene: TRBV11-2
CDR3 protein: CASSEWGLAGDTQYF; CDR3 length: 15; D gene: TRBD2; V gene: TRBV6-1
CDR3 protein: CASKVRGGQPQHF; CDR3 length: 13; D gene: -; V gene: TRBV6-5
CDR3 protein: CASSSGQGATEAFF; CDR3 length: 14; D gene: TRBD1; V gene: TRBV13
CDR3 protein: CASLEEFASYEQYF; CDR3 length: 14; D gene: -; V gene: TRBV6-5